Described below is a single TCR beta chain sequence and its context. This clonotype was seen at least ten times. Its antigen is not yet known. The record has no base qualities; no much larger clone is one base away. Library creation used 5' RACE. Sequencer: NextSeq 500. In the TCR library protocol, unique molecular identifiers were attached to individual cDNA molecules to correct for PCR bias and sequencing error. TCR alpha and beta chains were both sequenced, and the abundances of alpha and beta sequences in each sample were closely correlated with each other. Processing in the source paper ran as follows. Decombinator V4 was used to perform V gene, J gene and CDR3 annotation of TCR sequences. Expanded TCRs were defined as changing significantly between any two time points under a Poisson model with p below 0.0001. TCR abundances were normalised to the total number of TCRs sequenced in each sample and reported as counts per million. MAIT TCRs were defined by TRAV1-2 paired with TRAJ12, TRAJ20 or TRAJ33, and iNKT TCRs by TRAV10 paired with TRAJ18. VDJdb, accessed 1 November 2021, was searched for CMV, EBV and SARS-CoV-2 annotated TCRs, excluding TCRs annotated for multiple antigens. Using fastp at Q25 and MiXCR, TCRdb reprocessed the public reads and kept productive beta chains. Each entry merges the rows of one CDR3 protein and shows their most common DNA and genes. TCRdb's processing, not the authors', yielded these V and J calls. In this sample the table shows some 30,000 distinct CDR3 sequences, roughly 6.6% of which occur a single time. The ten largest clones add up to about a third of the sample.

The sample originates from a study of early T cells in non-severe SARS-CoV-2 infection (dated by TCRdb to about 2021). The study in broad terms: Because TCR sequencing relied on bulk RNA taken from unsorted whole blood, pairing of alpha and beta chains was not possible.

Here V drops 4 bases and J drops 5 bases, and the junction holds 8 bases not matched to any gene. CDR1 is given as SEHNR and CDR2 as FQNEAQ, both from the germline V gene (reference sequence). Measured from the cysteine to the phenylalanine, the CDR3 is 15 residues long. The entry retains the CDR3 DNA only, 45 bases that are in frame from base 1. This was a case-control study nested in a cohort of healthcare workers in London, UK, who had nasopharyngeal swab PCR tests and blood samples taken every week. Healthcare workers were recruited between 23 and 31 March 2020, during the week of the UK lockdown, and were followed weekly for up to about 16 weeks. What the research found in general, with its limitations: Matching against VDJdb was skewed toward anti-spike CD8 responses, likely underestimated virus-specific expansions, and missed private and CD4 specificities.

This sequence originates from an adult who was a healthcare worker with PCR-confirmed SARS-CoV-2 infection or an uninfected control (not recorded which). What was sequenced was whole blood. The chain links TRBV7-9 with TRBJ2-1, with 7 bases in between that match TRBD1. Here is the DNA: TGTGCCAGCAGCTACCCCGGGACAGCTAACAATGAGCAGTTCTTC. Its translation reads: CASSYPGTANNEQFF.